Listed below are T cell receptor beta chains from one sample, sequenced in a study of blood T cells in healthy people across ages. Each CDR3 protein gets one entry after TCRdb re-called the 5' RACE reads with MiXCR. The sample gives around 800,000 distinct CDR3 sequences, roughly 25% of which show up once; over 2.5% is in the top ten. These same records also appear under a second study, on T cells of mothers and their children.

Sequenced input: blood. Every receptor here comes from a boy younger than 18 in good health. Each CDR3 is given with its conserved first and last residue. D genes are given only for firm matches. Clone sizes are given selectively: once, few, many, or a class where the clone is expanded.

clone size,V gene,D gene,J gene,CDR3 DNA,CDR3 protein
few,TRBV27,TRBD2,TRBJ2-5,TGTGCCAGCAGTCCCCTCGGACTAGCGGGGGGGGCAGAGACCCAGTACTTC,CASSPLGLAGGAETQYF
NA,TRBV6-6,NA,TRBJ1-4,TGTGCCAGCACCCCGAGGTCAAATGAAAAACTGTTTTTT,CASTPRSNEKLFF
NA,TRBV5-1,NA,TRBJ2-5,TGCGCCAGCAGTAGGACCGACACGGCGGTCAAGACCCAGTACTTC,CASSRTDTAVKTQYF
NA,TRBV9,NA,TRBJ2-2,TGTGCCAGCAGGGAGGAGGGCGGGGAGCTGTTTTTT,CASREEGGELFF
NA,TRBV9,TRBD1,TRBJ1-1,TGTGCCAGCAGCGCCTGGGACAGGGAAGCTTTCTTT,CASSAWDREAFF
few,TRBV29-1,NA,TRBJ1-1,TGCAGCACCCGACCGAACCAGAACACTGAAGCTTTCTTT,CSTRPNQNTEAFF
NA,TRBV11-2,TRBD1,TRBJ1-2,TGTGCCAGCAGCTTAGGGGACAGAGGTGCCGGTGGCTACACCTTC,CASSLGDRGAGGYTF
NA,TRBV7-2,NA,TRBJ2-7,TGTGCCAGCAGCCCTCCGTTAGTGCACTACGAGCAGTACTTC,CASSPPLVHYEQYF
NA,TRBV10-3,TRBD2,TRBJ2-5,TGTGCCACCGGGGGGGGGCAAGAGACCCAGTACTTC,CATGGGQETQYF
few,TRBV4-1,NA,TRBJ2-7,TGCGCCAGCAGCCAAGATCTGGTCGGGGGCTCCGAGCAGTACTTC,CASSQDLVGGSEQYF
NA,TRBV7-9,TRBD1,TRBJ1-5,TGTGCCAGCAGCCCCGGACAGGGTCGCCCCCAGCATTTT,CASSPGQGRPQHF
few,TRBV6-5,NA,TRBJ1-5,TGTGCCAGCGGAAGAGATAATAGCAATCAGCCCCAGCATTTT,CASGRDNSNQPQHF
few,TRBV5-1,NA,TRBJ2-1,TGCGCCAGCAGCTTAACACATGGGTACAATGAGCAGTTCTTC,CASSLTHGYNEQFF
NA,TRBV27,TRBD2,TRBJ2-3,TGTGCCAGCAGTGCCAGGACTAGAGGGGATACGCAGTATTTT,CASSARTRGDTQYF
NA,TRBV29-1,NA,TRBJ1-4,TGCAGCGTTGTTACAGGGTCGAGTGAAAAACTGTTTTTT,CSVVTGSSEKLFF
few,TRBV10-3,NA,TRBJ2-7,TGTGCCATCAGCTCAACTGCTCGGGACGGAGTCTACGAGCAGTACTTC,CAISSTARDGVYEQYF
few,TRBV5-4,TRBD1,TRBJ2-5,TGTGCCAGCAGTCGACAGGGGGCCGTGGAGACCCAGTACTTC,CASSRQGAVETQYF
NA,TRBV12-3/TRBV12-4,TRBD1,TRBJ2-1,TGTGCCAGCAGTCCTGGCCTTCTCCGGGACAGTGATAACAATGAGCAGTTCTTC,CASSPGLLRDSDNNEQFF
once,TRBV20-1,NA,TRBJ2-1,TGCAGTGCTCAGGGGACTCTCAATGAGCAGTTCTTC,CSAQGTLNEQFF
NA,TRBV5-1,NA,TRBJ2-5,TGCGCCAGCGGCTTGGAGGGGGGACAAGAGACCCAGTACTTC,CASGLEGGQETQYF
few,TRBV27,NA,TRBJ2-7,TGTGCCAGCAGTTTATCCCCAGGGGCGAACGAGCAGTACTTC,CASSLSPGANEQYF
few,TRBV29-1,TRBD2,TRBJ2-3,TGCAGCGTTGAAAGTCTTCGGACTAGCGGATACCGCTCTAGCACAGATACGCAGTATTTT,CSVESLRTSGYRSSTDTQYF
few,TRBV5-1,NA,TRBJ2-7,TGCGCCAGCAGCTTGGGATCGGGGGTAGGCTACGAGCAGTACTTC,CASSLGSGVGYEQYF
NA,TRBV12-3/TRBV12-4,TRBD1,TRBJ2-3,TGTGCCAGCAGTCCCGGGACAGGTTCAGATACGCAGTATTTT,CASSPGTGSDTQYF
few,TRBV20-1,TRBD2,TRBJ2-5,TGCAGTGCTAGAGATCCTAGCGGGGGGGCGAAGACCCAGTACTTC,CSARDPSGGAKTQYF
NA,TRBV7-9,NA,TRBJ1-1,TGTGCCAGCAGCTTAGCGATGGGGGGTGGGTTCAGTAAGAACACTGAAGCTTTCTTT,CASSLAMGGGFSKNTEAFF
NA,TRBV7-3,NA,TRBJ2-4,TGTGCCAGCGGCTCAAACATTCAGTACTTC,CASGSNIQYF